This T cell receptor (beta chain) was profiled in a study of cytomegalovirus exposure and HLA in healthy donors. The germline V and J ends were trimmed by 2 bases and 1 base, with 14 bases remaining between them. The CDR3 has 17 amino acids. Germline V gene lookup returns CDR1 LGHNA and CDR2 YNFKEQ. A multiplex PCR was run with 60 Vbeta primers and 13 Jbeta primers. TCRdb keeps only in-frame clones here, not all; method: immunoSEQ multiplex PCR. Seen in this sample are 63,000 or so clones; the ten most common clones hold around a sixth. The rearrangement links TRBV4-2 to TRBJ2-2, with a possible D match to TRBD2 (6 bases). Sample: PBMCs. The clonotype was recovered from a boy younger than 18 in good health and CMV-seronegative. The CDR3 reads CASSQKPGTENTGELFF. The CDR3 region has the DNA TGTGCCAGCAGCCAAAAACCCGGGACTGAGAACACCGGGGAGCTGTTTTTT.